The 24 T cell receptor beta chains below come from one sample, sequenced in a study of cytomegalovirus exposure and HLA in healthy donors. The study ran its PCR with 60 Vbeta and 13 Jbeta primers. The protocol was immunoSEQ multiplex PCR, while the TCRdb copy is restricted to in-frame clones and leaves out a portion. This table holds approximately 99,000 clones, about four fifths found once. The sample taken for sequencing was PBMCs. These receptors originate from a male donor in good health and CMV-seropositive.

The chain has TRBV5-4 and TRBJ2-7, with 13 bases lining up with TRBD2. The CDR3 runs to 16 residues. Germline trimming cut 4 bases from V and 4 bases from J; bases unmatched to any gene: 8. Germline CDR1 is SGHNT and CDR2 is YYREEE (reference sequence). The CDR3 bases are TGTGCCAGCAGCCTAGGGACTAGCGGGGCCCTTTACGAGCAGTACTTC. The encoded protein is CASSLGTSGALYEQYF. The full variable domain, rest sourced from reference TRBV5-4 and TRBJ2-7, is ETGVTQSPTHLIKTRGQQVTLRCSSQSGHNTVSWYQQALGQGPQFIFQYYREEENGRGNFPPRFSGLQFPNYSSELNVNALELDDSALYLCASSLGTSGALYEQYFGPGTRLTVT.

The rearrangement joins TRBV5-6 to TRBJ2-7, with D possibly matching TRBD2 (6 bases). CDR1 SGHDT and CDR2 YYEEEE come from the germline V gene. The V end was cut by 0 bases, the J end by 5 bases, with 15 bases between. There are 15 residues in the CDR3. The CDR3 loop reads CASSLVQGGAHEQYF. In nucleotides, the CDR3 is TGTGCCAGCAGCTTGGTTCAAGGCGGGGCCCACGAGCAGTACTTC.

The sample holds one count of this clone. The chain recombines TRBV11-1 with TRBJ2-4, with 8 positions matching TRBD1. The CDR3 contains 14 residues. Germline CDR1 and CDR2: SGHAT and FQDESV (reference sequence). V dropped 4 bases and J dropped 7; count of bases not matched to a gene: 6. The CDR3 loop reads CASSSRGLGNIQYF. CDR3 sequence (DNA): TGTGCCAGCAGCTCCAGGGGGCTCGGGAACATTCAGTACTTC. Full variable domain (remainder filled in from reference TRBV11-1 and TRBJ2-4): EAEVAQSPRYKITEKSQAVAFWCDPISGHATLYWYRQILGQGPELLVQFQDESVVDDSQLPKDRFSAERLKGVDSTLKIQPAELGDSAMYLCASSSRGLGNIQYFGAGTRLSVL.

The chain employs TRBV15 and TRBJ1-5, with D possibly TRBD1 on 6 matching bases. Trimming took off 0 bases at V and 2 bases at J, with 14 bases between the two ends. The germline CDR1 and CDR2 sequences are LNHNV and YYDKDF (reference sequence). This CDR3 has 17 amino acids. The CDR3 spells CATSREGGGIRNQPQHF. The CDR3 DNA sequence: TGTGCCACCAGCAGAGAGGGAGGGGGTATTCGCAATCAGCCCCAGCATTTT.

The chain joins TRBV4-1 to TRBJ2-1, with 10 nucleotides matching TRBD2. The CDR3 consists of 13 residues. The germline V gene encodes CDR1 MGHRA and CDR2 YSYEKL. J gave up 16 bases and V 7 bases, and 13 bases lay outside the gene matches. The CDR3 region is CASTGTSVPPRFF. In DNA form, the CDR3 reads TGCGCCAGCACCGGGACTAGCGTCCCCCCCCGTTTCTTC.

This chain links TRBV2 with TRBJ2-2; D may be TRBD1 (5 bases). CDR1 and CDR2 (germline): SNHLY, FYNNEI. The CDR3 spans 14 residues. V lost 5 bases, J lost 1 base, and 8 bases lay in between. The DNA of the CDR3 is TGTGCCAGCAGTCGGCAGGGGAACACCGGGGAGCTGTTTTTT. Encoded protein: CASSRQGNTGELFF.

The rearrangement uses TRBV5-1 and TRBJ1-1, with D unresolved. V was shortened by 7 bases and J by 0 bases, with 7 bases between the two germline ends. In germline, CDR1 is SGHRS, CDR2 YFSETQ. The CDR3 extends over 12 amino acids. CDR3 loop: CASAGMNTEAFF. CDR3 DNA: TGCGCCAGCGCGGGCATGAACACTGAAGCTTTCTTT.

The chain links TRBV7-9 to TRBJ1-1, with a possible D match to TRBD1 (6 bases). The germline V and J ends were trimmed by 5 bases and 3 bases, with 13 bases remaining between them. There are 14 residues in the CDR3. Per the germline V gene, CDR1 is SEHNR and CDR2 is FQNEAQ (reference sequence). DNA for the CDR3: TGTGCCAGCAGCCCCGCAGGGGTGGACACTGAAGCTTTCTTT. This translates into CASSPAGVDTEAFF.

This sequence joins TRBV2 and TRBJ1-3; D is unresolved. Germline CDR1 reads SNHLY; CDR2 reads FYNNEI. CDR3 length: 13 amino acids. Trimming took off 6 bases at V and 7 bases at J, with 13 bases between the two ends. The CDR3 coding sequence is TGTGCCAGCAGGACCGGGATAGGGAACACCATATATTTT. This sequence encodes CASRTGIGNTIYF. The entire variable domain, with the rest obtained from reference TRBV2 and TRBJ1-3, is as follows: EPEVTQTPSHQVTQMGQEVILRCVPISNHLYFYWYRQILGQKVEFLVSFYNNEISEKSEIFDDQFSVERPDGSNFTLKIRSTKLEDSAMYFCASRTGIGNTIYFGEGSWLTVV.

The gene calls are TRBV30 and TRBJ1-4; D gene unclear. The CDR3 contains 15 residues. Trimming removed 3 bases from V and 5 bases from J, with 16 bases in between. Germline-derived CDR1 and CDR2 are GTSNPN and SVGIG (reference sequence). This chain's CDR3 is CAWRHNRLRNEKLFF. CDR3 DNA: TGTGCCTGGAGGCATAACAGATTGCGAAATGAAAAACTGTTTTTT.

The CDR3 DNA is TGTGCCAGCAGCGAAGACAGGAACACTGAAGCTTTCTTT. Its protein product is CASSEDRNTEAFF. The J gene is TRBJ1-1, the V gene TRBV6-6; maybe TRBD1 (5 bases). Trimming left V 6 bases short and J 1 base short, with 9 bases between. This CDR3 region has 13 residues. CDR1 MNHNY and CDR2 SVGAGI come from the germline V gene (reference sequence).

The chain combines TRBV5-4 with TRBJ2-7, with D perhaps matching TRBD2 (6 bases). The CDR3 consists of 16 residues. CDR1 and CDR2 from the germline V gene are SGHNT and YYREEE (reference sequence). The V end was cut by 0 bases, the J end by 2 bases, with 15 bases between. The CDR3 loop is CASSLGGGAGTYEQYF. The CDR3 region has the DNA TGTGCCAGCAGCTTGGGGGGAGGCGCAGGCACCTACGAGCAGTACTTC.

The V and J genes are TRBV6-5 and TRBJ1-2; maybe TRBD1 (6 bases). V was clipped by 6 bases and J by 4 bases, with 15 bases between them. The germline V gene encodes CDR1 MNHEY and CDR2 SVGAGI. CDR3 length: 14 residues. CDR3 sequence reads: CASRTSGAPYGYTF. CDR3 sequence (DNA): TGTGCCAGCAGGACATCAGGGGCCCCCTATGGCTACACCTTC.

In the case of this clone: Within the sample, other DNA sequences also encode this same CDR3. The rearrangement joins TRBV19 to TRBJ1-1, with D perhaps TRBD1 (5 bases). Trimming took off 5 bases at V and 2 bases at J, with 9 bases between the two ends. This CDR3 comprises 13 residues. CDR1 and CDR2 (germline): LNHDA, SQIVND (reference sequence). The CDR3 DNA sequence: TGTGCCAGTAGTTATACAGGAAACACTGAAGCTTTCTTT. It codes for CASSYTGNTEAFF.

The V call is TRBV6-1, the J call TRBJ2-3; possible D gene TRBD1, 5 bases. This CDR3 is built from 15 residues. CDR1 and CDR2 (germline): MNHNS, SASEGT. Trimming took 5 bases from V and 1 from J, leaving 13 bases between them. In DNA form, the CDR3 reads TGTGCCAGCAGTCGAACCAGGGATGGCACAGATACGCAGTATTTT. Translated: CASSRTRDGTDTQYF.

The DNA of the CDR3 is TGTGCCAGCAGCCAAGGTCGACAGGGCTCGGGAGACACCATATATTTT. Amino acids: CASSQGRQGSGDTIYF. The chain employs TRBV4-2 and TRBJ1-3, with 7 positions matching TRBD1. Per the germline V gene, CDR1 is LGHNA and CDR2 is YNFKEQ. The CDR3 covers 16 residues. After removal of 1 base from V and 8 bases from J, the junction contained 11 bases not matched to a gene.

The chain uses TRBV29-1 and TRBJ2-3; D unresolved. This CDR3 has 14 amino acids. V was shortened by 3 bases and J by 0 bases, with 10 bases between the two germline ends. Germline values: CDR1 SQVTM, CDR2 ANQGSEA. In nucleotides, the CDR3 is TGCAGCGTTGAGAGAGTACAGAGCACAGATACGCAGTATTTT. Amino acids: CSVERVQSTDTQYF.

The V call is TRBV7-9, the J call TRBJ1-3, with 9 bases lining up with TRBD1. The V and J ends lost 1 base and 5 bases, in that order; junction bases with no gene match: 9. This CDR3 is built from 17 residues. Germline V CDR1 and CDR2: SEHNR, FQNEAQ (reference sequence). The CDR3 spells CASSLVDPGQGRNTIYF. CDR3 nucleotides: TGTGCCAGCAGCTTAGTGGACCCGGGACAGGGTAGAAACACCATATATTTT.

V and J are TRBV9 and TRBJ1-2; 8 nucleotides agree with TRBD1. This CDR3 is 13 amino acids long. Germline CDR1 is SGDLS and CDR2 is YYNGEE. Trimming removed 0 bases from V and 7 bases from J; junction bases left unmatched: 2. The CDR3 nucleotides read TGTGCCAGCAGCGTAGACGACAGGGGTGGCTACACCTTC. This encodes CASSVDDRGGYTF.

The gene calls are TRBV18 and TRBJ1-5, with D possibly TRBD1 on 6 matching bases. Trimming pared 0 bases from V and 4 bases from J, leaving 10 bases between. Looked up from germline, CDR1 is KGHSH and CDR2 is LQKENI. CDR3 length: 15 residues. CDR3 nucleotides: TGTGCCAGCTCACCACCGACAGGCCCTAATCAGCCCCAGCATTTT. Its translation is CASSPPTGPNQPQHF.

The V and J genes are TRBV30 and TRBJ2-2; D gene uncertain. This CDR3 spans 13 amino acids. In germline, CDR1 is GTSNPN, CDR2 SVGIG (reference sequence). The V gene lost 1 base and the J gene lost 2 bases, with 5 bases spanning the gap. This CDR3 is CAWSAQNTGELFF. The CDR3 region has the DNA TGTGCCTGGAGTGCCCAAAACACCGGGGAGCTGTTTTTT.

V is TRBV2 and J is TRBJ1-1, with TRBD1 identical over 8 bases. The germline CDR1 and CDR2 sequences are SNHLY and FYNNEI. The ends lost 4 bases at V and 1 base at J; junction bases unmatched: 5. The CDR3 length is 15 residues. CDR3 region: CASSGDRTENTEAFF. The DNA for the CDR3 is TGTGCCAGCAGTGGGGACAGGACAGAGAACACTGAAGCTTTCTTT.

CDR3 residues: CASSQGPLDEQYF. As DNA, the CDR3 is TGCGCCAGCAGCCAAGGGCCCCTCGACGAGCAGTACTTC. The V gene is TRBV4-1, the J gene TRBJ2-7; D not resolved. V lost 1 base to trimming and J lost 5 bases, with 9 bases between them. The CDR3 totals 13 residues. CDR1 MGHRA and CDR2 YSYEKL come from the germline V gene.

There are a few counts of this clone. CDR3 sequence (DNA): TGCGCCAGCAGCTTAGGACGGACAGTCATGAACACTGAAGCTTTCTTT. Its protein product is CASSLGRTVMNTEAFF. The chain uses TRBV5-1 and TRBJ1-1; tentative D call: TRBD1 (6 bases). V was shortened by 2 bases and J by 0 bases, with 14 bases between the two germline ends. Germline-derived CDR1 and CDR2 are SGHRS and YFSETQ. The CDR3 length is 16 residues.